A selection of T cell receptor beta chains follows, all from one sample in a study of shared clonotypes between healthy human individuals. This table comes from immunoSEQ multiplex PCR, and its TCRdb copy is limited to in-frame clones, with some not included. The profile shows around 200,000 clones, approximately 60% of them singletons. Sample: memory CD4+ T cells sorted from blood. The source is a man aged 30 to 39 in good health. CDR3s include the opening cysteine and the closing phenylalanine or tryptophan. The D gene is left open where the match is weak. Only part of the rows carry a size: once, few, many, or a class if the clone is expanded.

TRBV6-5	TRBJ1-1	-	-	CASTSTVNTEAFF	TGTGCCAGCACCTCGACAGTGAACACTGAAGCTTTCTTT
TRBV2	TRBJ1-1	-	-	CASSTARNTEAFF	TGTGCCAGCAGTACCGCCCGGAACACTGAAGCTTTCTTT
TRBV6-5	TRBJ2-7	TRBD2	-	CASSHASGRFNEQYF	TGTGCCAGCAGCCACGCTAGCGGGAGGTTTAACGAGCAGTACTTC
TRBV28	TRBJ2-6	TRBD1	-	CASRTGGNSGANVLTF	TGTGCCAGCAGAACAGGGGGCAACTCTGGGGCCAACGTCCTGACTTTC
TRBV14	TRBJ2-4	-	-	CASSQDAGSVNIQYF	TGTGCCAGCAGCCAAGATGCAGGGTCGGTAAACATTCAGTACTTC
TRBV18	TRBJ2-1	TRBD2	-	CASSRTLADVYNEQFF	TGTGCCAGCTCACGTACACTAGCGGACGTCTACAATGAGCAGTTCTTC
TRBV5-1	TRBJ1-2	-	-	CASSLRTDDYGYTF	TGCGCCAGCAGCTTACGGACAGACGACTATGGCTACACCTTC
TRBV4-3	TRBJ2-1	TRBD1	few	CASSQAGQAKYNEQFF	TGCGCCAGCAGCCAAGCTGGACAGGCGAAATACAATGAGCAGTTCTTC
TRBV27	TRBJ2-1	-	-	CASSLSIFGGKNNEQFF	TGTGCCAGCAGTTTATCGATTTTTGGCGGGAAGAACAATGAGCAGTTCTTC
TRBV5-1	TRBJ2-5	TRBD2	-	CASSSTSGETQYF	TGCGCCAGCAGCTCCACTAGCGGAGAGACCCAGTACTTC
TRBV5-1	TRBJ2-1	TRBD2	-	CASTAGGPGVQFF	TGCGCCAGCACAGCGGGAGGGCCGGGGGTGCAGTTCTTC
TRBV7-9	TRBJ1-1	-	once	CASSTTGIGAFF	TGTGCCAGCAGCACCACGGGGATCGGAGCTTTCTTT
TRBV9	TRBJ1-2	TRBD1	-	CASSPRQGQWYGYTF	TGTGCCAGCAGCCCAAGACAGGGCCAATGGTATGGCTACACCTTC
TRBV5-1	TRBJ2-1	-	-	CASSSQGADEQFF	TGCGCCAGCAGCTCCCAAGGGGCTGATGAGCAGTTCTTC
TRBV2	TRBJ2-7	-	medium-sized	CASSLSPAYEQYF	TGTGCCAGCAGTCTGTCCCCTGCCTACGAGCAGTACTTC
TRBV10-3	TRBJ1-1	-	-	CAISSPPVITGDTEAFF	TGTGCCATCAGTTCCCCCCCGGTGATAACAGGAGACACTGAAGCTTTCTTT
TRBV11-3	TRBJ2-1	-	-	CASSDGGPQFF	TGTGCCAGCAGCGATGGAGGTCCACAGTTCTTC
TRBV9	TRBJ2-7	-	-	CASSPRSSSYEQYF	TGTGCCAGCAGCCCGCGCTCTAGCTCCTACGAGCAGTACTTC
TRBV11-2	TRBJ2-7	TRBD2	many	CASSIAGVASYEQYF	TGTGCCAGCAGCATAGCGGGAGTCGCCTCCTACGAGCAGTACTTC
TRBV5-6	TRBJ1-2	TRBD1	-	CASSSGTGAYYGYTF	TGTGCCAGCAGCTCGGGGACAGGGGCTTACTATGGCTACACCTTC
TRBV5-5	TRBJ1-1	-	-	CASSLSPLNTEAFF	TGTGCCAGCAGCTTGTCCCCACTGAACACTGAAGCTTTCTTT
TRBV6-5	TRBJ1-1	-	-	CASSFQWNTEAFF	TGTGCCAGCAGTTTTCAGTGGAACACTGAAGCTTTCTTT
TRBV25-1	TRBJ2-7	-	once	CASSGYWAYEQYF	TGTGCCAGCAGTGGTTACTGGGCCTACGAGCAGTACTTC
TRBV7-8	TRBJ2-7	-	-	CASSTTDYEQYF	TGTGCCAGCAGCACGACAGACTACGAGCAGTACTTC
TRBV5-6	TRBJ1-4	TRBD1	-	CASSSIQGAGEKLFF	TGTGCCAGCAGCTCAATACAGGGGGCGGGTGAAAAACTGTTTTTT
TRBV5-8	TRBJ1-2	-	few	CASSLAVGDSYGYTF	TGTGCCAGCAGCTTGGCCGTCGGGGATAGCTATGGCTACACCTTC
TRBV5-1	TRBJ2-5	-	-	CASSGPGPEGETQYF	TGCGCCAGCAGCGGACCGGGCCCAGAGGGGGAGACCCAGTACTTC
TRBV4-1	TRBJ1-2	-	once	CASSQDPGHTYGYTF	TGCGCCAGCAGCCAAGATCCGGGACACACCTATGGCTACACCTTC
TRBV18	TRBJ2-1	TRBD2	-	CASSPPQAGEYNEQFF	TGTGCCAGCTCACCACCCCAAGCGGGGGAATACAATGAGCAGTTCTTC
TRBV6-5	TRBJ2-1	TRBD1	few	CASSPDRVDYNEQFF	TGTGCCAGCAGTCCGGACAGGGTGGACTACAATGAGCAGTTCTTC
TRBV11-2	TRBJ2-2	-	-	CASSLGQLNTGELFF	TGTGCCAGCAGCTTAGGACAGCTAAACACCGGGGAGCTGTTTTTT
TRBV2	TRBJ2-5	-	-	CASSEALDETQYF	TGTGCCAGCAGTGAAGCGCTGGATGAGACCCAGTACTTC
TRBV5-6	TRBJ2-7	TRBD2	-	CASSLVGAGGGYEQYF	TGTGCCAGCAGCTTGGTCGGGGCGGGAGGAGGCTACGAGCAGTACTTC
TRBV25-1	TRBJ2-2	-	-	CASSDSALTGELFF	TGTGCCAGCAGTGACTCTGCTCTCACCGGGGAGCTGTTTTTT
TRBV2	TRBJ2-2	-	-	CASSRRDAGELFF	TGTGCCAGCAGTCGTCGGGACGCCGGGGAGCTGTTTTTT